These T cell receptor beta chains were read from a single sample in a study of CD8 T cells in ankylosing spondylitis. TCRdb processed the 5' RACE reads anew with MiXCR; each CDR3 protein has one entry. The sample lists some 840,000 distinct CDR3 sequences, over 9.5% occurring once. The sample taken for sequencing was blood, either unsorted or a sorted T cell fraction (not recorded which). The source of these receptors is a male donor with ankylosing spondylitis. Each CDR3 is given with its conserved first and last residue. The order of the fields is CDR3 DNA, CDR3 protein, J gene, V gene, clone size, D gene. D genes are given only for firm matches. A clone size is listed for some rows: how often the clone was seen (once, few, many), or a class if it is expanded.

cdr3_nt: TGCAGCGTTAGCCGACAGGGAAATGACCCCTACGAGCAGTACTTC
cdr3_aa: CSVSRQGNDPYEQYF
j_call: TRBJ2-7
v_call: TRBV29-1
clone_size: few
d_call: TRBD1

cdr3_nt: TGTGCCAGCAGCTCTCCTCGGGGGATTAACAATGAGCAGTTCTTC
cdr3_aa: CASSSPRGINNEQFF
j_call: TRBJ2-1
v_call: TRBV7-2
clone_size: -
d_call: -

cdr3_nt: TGCAGTGCACCTGACAACAATGAGCAGTTCTTC
cdr3_aa: CSAPDNNEQFF
j_call: TRBJ2-1
v_call: TRBV20-1
clone_size: -
d_call: -

cdr3_nt: TGCAGTGCTATACGACCCGACCTCTACGAGCAGTACTTC
cdr3_aa: CSAIRPDLYEQYF
j_call: TRBJ2-7
v_call: TRBV20-1
clone_size: many
d_call: -

cdr3_nt: TGTGCCAGCAGCTTAATGCCAGGGGCCCTGAACACTGAAGCTTTCTTT
cdr3_aa: CASSLMPGALNTEAFF
j_call: TRBJ1-1
v_call: TRBV7-2
clone_size: -
d_call: -

cdr3_nt: TGCGCCAGCCAGGGGCCCTACAATGAGCAGTTCTTC
cdr3_aa: CASQGPYNEQFF
j_call: TRBJ2-1
v_call: TRBV5-1
clone_size: few
d_call: -

cdr3_nt: TGCGCCAGCAGCGGTACAGGGAGTTTGGAAAAACTGTTTTTT
cdr3_aa: CASSGTGSLEKLFF
j_call: TRBJ1-4
v_call: TRBV5-1
clone_size: -
d_call: -

cdr3_nt: TGTGCCAGCAGCCATGAAGGGGGAAACACCATATATTTT
cdr3_aa: CASSHEGGNTIYF
j_call: TRBJ1-3
v_call: TRBV4-2
clone_size: few
d_call: -

cdr3_nt: TGTGCCAGCAGTGGAAGGGACAGATCTTTTGCCGGGGAGCTGTTTTTT
cdr3_aa: CASSGRDRSFAGELFF
j_call: TRBJ2-2
v_call: TRBV25-1
clone_size: few
d_call: TRBD1

cdr3_nt: TGTGCCAGCAGCTTAGTCGGTGACAGCTCCTACGAGCAGTACTTC
cdr3_aa: CASSLVGDSSYEQYF
j_call: TRBJ2-7
v_call: TRBV7-2
clone_size: many
d_call: -

cdr3_nt: TGCGCCAGCAGCCAGCTACAGGGACCTGAGCAGTTCTTC
cdr3_aa: CASSQLQGPEQFF
j_call: TRBJ2-1
v_call: TRBV4-3
clone_size: -
d_call: -

cdr3_nt: TGTGCCAGCAGTGCCATGGGGGGGGTGGCCTACGAGCAGTACTTC
cdr3_aa: CASSAMGGVAYEQYF
j_call: TRBJ2-7
v_call: TRBV28
clone_size: -
d_call: TRBD2

cdr3_nt: TGCGCCAGCAGCTTTCAGGGGTCCCACGAGCAGTACTTC
cdr3_aa: CASSFQGSHEQYF
j_call: TRBJ2-7
v_call: TRBV5-1
clone_size: few
d_call: -

cdr3_nt: TGTGCCAGCAGCCCCTACCTAGCGGTCTACAATGAGCAGTTCTTC
cdr3_aa: CASSPYLAVYNEQFF
j_call: TRBJ2-1
v_call: TRBV11-3
clone_size: -
d_call: TRBD2

cdr3_nt: TGTGCCAGCAGCAACAACCGGGACTACTTATACGAGCAGTACTTC
cdr3_aa: CASSNNRDYLYEQYF
j_call: TRBJ2-7
v_call: TRBV5-6
clone_size: -
d_call: TRBD2

cdr3_nt: TGTGCCAGCACCCCCCGGGGGATGGGTGCGGATACGCAGTATTTT
cdr3_aa: CASTPRGMGADTQYF
j_call: TRBJ2-3
v_call: TRBV28
clone_size: once
d_call: -

cdr3_nt: TGTGCCAGCAGCTTAGGCGGACAGGAACCTGAAGCTTTCTTT
cdr3_aa: CASSLGGQEPEAFF
j_call: TRBJ1-1
v_call: TRBV7-2
clone_size: many
d_call: TRBD1

cdr3_nt: TGTGCCAGCAGCGGTAAAGGGGATTTCGCTGAAGCTTTCTTT
cdr3_aa: CASSGKGDFAEAFF
j_call: TRBJ1-1
v_call: TRBV6-1
clone_size: -
d_call: -

cdr3_nt: TGTGCCAGCAGCTTATCCCCGAGCAACACTGAAGCTTTCTTT
cdr3_aa: CASSLSPSNTEAFF
j_call: TRBJ1-1
v_call: TRBV11-3
clone_size: few
d_call: -

cdr3_nt: TGCAGTGCTAGAGCAGGGGGCGCGGAGGAAAAACTGTTTTTT
cdr3_aa: CSARAGGAEEKLFF
j_call: TRBJ1-4
v_call: TRBV20-1
clone_size: few
d_call: TRBD1

cdr3_nt: TGCAGTGCTAGAGGGGCGGGAGCCACAGATACGCAGTATTTT
cdr3_aa: CSARGAGATDTQYF
j_call: TRBJ2-3
v_call: TRBV20-1
clone_size: many
d_call: TRBD2

cdr3_nt: TGCGCCAGCAGCTCTGGGACAGCTTTCTTCTCTGGGGCCAACGTCCTGACTTTC
cdr3_aa: CASSSGTAFFSGANVLTF
j_call: TRBJ2-6
v_call: TRBV5-1
clone_size: many
d_call: TRBD1

cdr3_nt: TGCAGTGCTAGAGACACCAGGTACGAGCAGTACTTC
cdr3_aa: CSARDTRYEQYF
j_call: TRBJ2-7
v_call: TRBV20-1
clone_size: -
d_call: -

cdr3_nt: TGCAGTTGCGGGAGAGGGGTAGAGACCCAGTACTTC
cdr3_aa: CSCGRGVETQYF
j_call: TRBJ2-5
v_call: TRBV20-1
clone_size: few
d_call: TRBD2

cdr3_nt: TGTGCCACCAGTGACTCCGGGTGGCATCAAGAGACCCAGTACTTC
cdr3_aa: CATSDSGWHQETQYF
j_call: TRBJ2-5
v_call: TRBV24-1
clone_size: -
d_call: -

cdr3_nt: TGCAGCGTTGAAACTAGCGACGAGCAGTACTTC
cdr3_aa: CSVETSDEQYF
j_call: TRBJ2-7
v_call: TRBV29-1
clone_size: many
d_call: TRBD2

cdr3_nt: TGTGCCAGCAGCGCCGGGACCAACAATGAGCAGTTCTTC
cdr3_aa: CASSAGTNNEQFF
j_call: TRBJ2-1
v_call: TRBV9
clone_size: -
d_call: -

cdr3_nt: TGTGCCAGCAGCTCTTTCTGGCAATTTGAGCAGTTCTTC
cdr3_aa: CASSSFWQFEQFF
j_call: TRBJ2-1
v_call: TRBV11-2
clone_size: -
d_call: -

cdr3_nt: TGCAGTGCTAGTTCAGGGTTCGTTAGGCCCCAGCATTTT
cdr3_aa: CSASSGFVRPQHF
j_call: TRBJ1-5
v_call: TRBV20-1
clone_size: -
d_call: -

cdr3_nt: TGCAGTGCCAGGTTCTCGAGCTCCTACAATGAGCAGTTCTTC
cdr3_aa: CSARFSSSYNEQFF
j_call: TRBJ2-1
v_call: TRBV20-1
clone_size: many
d_call: -

cdr3_nt: TGTGCCAGCAGCTTGACCGGGAGGGCAGTGGGAGAGACCCAGTACTTC
cdr3_aa: CASSLTGRAVGETQYF
j_call: TRBJ2-5
v_call: TRBV5-6
clone_size: -
d_call: TRBD2

cdr3_nt: TGTGCCAGCAGTTATTCGCGACATCACACCGGGGAGCTGTTTTTT
cdr3_aa: CASSYSRHHTGELFF
j_call: TRBJ2-2
v_call: TRBV6-5
clone_size: -
d_call: -

cdr3_nt: TGTGCCAGCAGCTCAGGGCGGGGGACAGGGGGATCTGGGGCCAACGTCCTGACTTTC
cdr3_aa: CASSSGRGTGGSGANVLTF
j_call: TRBJ2-6
v_call: TRBV5-4
clone_size: -
d_call: TRBD1

cdr3_nt: TGCAGTGCTAGCCGGGGGGCAAGGGACACCGGGGAGCTGTTTTTT
cdr3_aa: CSASRGARDTGELFF
j_call: TRBJ2-2
v_call: TRBV20-1
clone_size: many
d_call: -

cdr3_nt: TGTGCCAGCAGTTTTCGACTAGCGGGAGTGGAGACCCAGTACTTC
cdr3_aa: CASSFRLAGVETQYF
j_call: TRBJ2-5
v_call: TRBV12-3/TRBV12-4
clone_size: many
d_call: TRBD2

cdr3_nt: TGCGCCAGCAGCTTGCCCCCCTTAGGCTCCGGGGAGCTGTTTTTT
cdr3_aa: CASSLPPLGSGELFF
j_call: TRBJ2-2
v_call: TRBV5-1
clone_size: -
d_call: -

cdr3_nt: TGTGCCATCTTGAATAGCGGGGCCGGCACAGATACGCAGTATTTT
cdr3_aa: CAILNSGAGTDTQYF
j_call: TRBJ2-3
v_call: TRBV10-3
clone_size: -
d_call: TRBD2

cdr3_nt: TGTGCCAGCAGTTCAGGACATCTAGAAAAACTGTTTTTT
cdr3_aa: CASSSGHLEKLFF
j_call: TRBJ1-4
v_call: TRBV11-2
clone_size: once
d_call: -

cdr3_nt: TGTGCCATCAGTGAGTCGAGAGGATCCAGCCCAGATACGCAGTATTTT
cdr3_aa: CAISESRGSSPDTQYF
j_call: TRBJ2-3
v_call: TRBV10-3
clone_size: few
d_call: -

cdr3_nt: TGTGCCAGCAGTGAAGTCTCGTATGAGCAGTTCTTC
cdr3_aa: CASSEVSYEQFF
j_call: TRBJ2-1
v_call: TRBV2
clone_size: -
d_call: -

cdr3_nt: TGTGCCAGCAGCGTAGCGAGCGGTACCTACGAGCAGTACTTC
cdr3_aa: CASSVASGTYEQYF
j_call: TRBJ2-7
v_call: TRBV9
clone_size: few
d_call: -

cdr3_nt: TGTGCCAGCAGTCGGATCGACAGGGCCTCCTACGAGCAGTACTTC
cdr3_aa: CASSRIDRASYEQYF
j_call: TRBJ2-7
v_call: TRBV27
clone_size: few
d_call: TRBD1

cdr3_nt: TGTGCCAGCAGTCTGACTTACGCCCTAGGAGGCGAGCAGTACTTC
cdr3_aa: CASSLTYALGGEQYF
j_call: TRBJ2-7
v_call: TRBV27
clone_size: few
d_call: -

cdr3_nt: TGTGCCAGCAGTTTCGTCGGACCCAAAAACATTCAGTACTTC
cdr3_aa: CASSFVGPKNIQYF
j_call: TRBJ2-4
v_call: TRBV27
clone_size: -
d_call: -

cdr3_nt: TGTGCCAGCTCACCAGCACAGGTGATCTCTGAAAAACTGTTTTTT
cdr3_aa: CASSPAQVISEKLFF
j_call: TRBJ1-4
v_call: TRBV18
clone_size: -
d_call: -